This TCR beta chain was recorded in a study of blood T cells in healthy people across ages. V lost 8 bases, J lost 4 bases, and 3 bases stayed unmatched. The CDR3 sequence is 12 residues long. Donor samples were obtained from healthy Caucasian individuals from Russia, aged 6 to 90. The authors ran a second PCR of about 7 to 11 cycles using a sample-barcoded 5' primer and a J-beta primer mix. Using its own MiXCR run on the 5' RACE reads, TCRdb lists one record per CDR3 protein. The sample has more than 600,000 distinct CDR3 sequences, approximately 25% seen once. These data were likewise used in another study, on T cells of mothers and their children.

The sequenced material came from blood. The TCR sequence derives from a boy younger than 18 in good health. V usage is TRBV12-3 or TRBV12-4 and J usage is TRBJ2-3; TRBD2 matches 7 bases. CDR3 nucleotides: TGTGCCAGCGGACTAGGACCAGATACGCAGTATTTT. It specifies CASGLGPDTQYF.